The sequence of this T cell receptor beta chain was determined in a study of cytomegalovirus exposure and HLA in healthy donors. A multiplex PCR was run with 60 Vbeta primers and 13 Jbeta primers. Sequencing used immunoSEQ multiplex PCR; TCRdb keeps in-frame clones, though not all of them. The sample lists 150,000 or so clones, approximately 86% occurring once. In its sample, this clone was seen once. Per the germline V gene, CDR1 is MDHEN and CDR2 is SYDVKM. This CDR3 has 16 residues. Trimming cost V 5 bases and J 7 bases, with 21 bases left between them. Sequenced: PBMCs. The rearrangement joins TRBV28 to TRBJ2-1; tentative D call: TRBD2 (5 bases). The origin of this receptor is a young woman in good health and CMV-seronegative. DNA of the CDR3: TGTGCCAGCAGTGGAACACTAGTGGCCCCTCGAAATGAGCAGTTCTTC. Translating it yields CASSGTLVAPRNEQFF.